The rows below give T cell receptor beta chains drawn from one sample of a study of blood T cells in healthy people across ages. TCRdb passed the 5' RACE reads through MiXCR, listing each CDR3 protein once. The sample has about 800,000 distinct CDR3 sequences, 20% to 25% seen once; the top ten hold 3.7%. Another study also made use of these data, one on T cells of mothers and their children.

The sample comprised blood. All receptors derive from a boy aged 5-17 years in good health. The CDR3 runs from the conserved cysteine through the conserved F or W. The order of the fields is clone size, D gene, J gene, V gene, CDR3 DNA, CDR3 protein. The D gene is left open where the match is weak. Clone size is shown for a subset of rows, as once, few, many or a class of expanded clone.

NA | TRBD1 | TRBJ2-3 | TRBV4-3 | TGCGCCAGCAGCCACCCAGGGGGAGTAGACACAGATACGCAGTATTTT | CASSHPGGVDTDTQYF
few | TRBD1 | TRBJ2-1 | TRBV7-3 | TGTGCCAGCAGCTTACAGGGGGTGGTTGGGAATGAGCAGTTCTTC | CASSLQGVVGNEQFF
NA | NA | TRBJ1-1 | TRBV3-1 | TGTGCCAGCAGCCAAGATCAGCAGGGGCCGAACACTGAAGCTTTCTTT | CASSQDQQGPNTEAFF
NA | TRBD1 | TRBJ2-2 | TRBV5-1 | TGCGCCAGCAGACCAGAACCGGGACAGGGAGGGGCCACCGGGGAGCTGTTTTTT | CASRPEPGQGGATGELFF
few | NA | TRBJ1-2 | TRBV4-3 | TGCGCCAGCAGCCTAGAAGACCGGGGATATGGCTACACCTTC | CASSLEDRGYGYTF
NA | TRBD2 | TRBJ2-7 | TRBV7-2 | TGTGCCAGCAGCTTAGGGCTAGCGGACTCCTACGAGCAGTACTTC | CASSLGLADSYEQYF
few | TRBD1 | TRBJ1-2 | TRBV7-9 | TGTGCCAGCAGCGTACCGGGACAGGGGGCTAGCTACACCTTC | CASSVPGQGASYTF
few | NA | TRBJ1-1 | TRBV28 | TGTGCCAGCAGAGCCGGGACCGTCCTCATGAACACTGAAGCTTTCTTT | CASRAGTVLMNTEAFF
NA | NA | TRBJ2-1 | TRBV28 | TGTGCCAGCAACATAAGGGGGGCTATATACAATGAGCAGTTCTTC | CASNIRGAIYNEQFF
few | NA | TRBJ2-1 | TRBV18 | TGTGCCAGCTCACCGTCAGGGTACGCCTACAATGAGCAGTTCTTC | CASSPSGYAYNEQFF
few | TRBD1 | TRBJ2-7 | TRBV20-1 | TGCAGTGCGGGGGACAGGGTGGTGTACGAGCAGTACTTC | CSAGDRVVYEQYF
NA | NA | TRBJ2-5 | TRBV4-1 | TGCGTCAGCAGCCAAAACTTGGCCAGAGAGACCCAGTACTTC | CVSSQNLARETQYF
NA | TRBD2 | TRBJ2-5 | TRBV9 | TGTGCCAGCAGCGTAGCTACGGCTAGCGGGAGGGCGAGCGAGACCCAGTACTTC | CASSVATASGRASETQYF
NA | NA | TRBJ1-2 | TRBV4-2 | TGTGCCAGCAGCCAAGTAGGGCGGACTATCCAACTAGGCGGCTACACCTTC | CASSQVGRTIQLGGYTF
few | NA | TRBJ2-3 | TRBV23-1 | TGCGCCAGCAGTCAATCGCGCCCATTCCGTACGCAGTATTTT | CASSQSRPFRTQYF
few | NA | TRBJ2-7 | TRBV5-1 | TGCGCCAGCAGCTTGGAGGGTACGACACCGACCTACGAGCAGTACTTC | CASSLEGTTPTYEQYF
NA | TRBD1 | TRBJ1-1 | TRBV7-2 | TGTGCCAGCAGCTCTCAGGGGGTCATGAACACTGAAGCTTTCTTT | CASSSQGVMNTEAFF
NA | NA | TRBJ2-3 | TRBV20-1 | TGCAGTGCCCCCAGGGACAAGGCTATGGGAGATACGCAGTATTTT | CSAPRDKAMGDTQYF
few | NA | TRBJ2-2 | TRBV20-1 | TGCAGTGCTACGAGAAGTGCGAACACCGGGGAGCTGTTTTTT | CSATRSANTGELFF
NA | TRBD2 | TRBJ2-7 | TRBV10-3 | TGTGCCATCAGTGAGTCGTGGTCTAGCGGGAGCCTTGGGCACGAGCAGTACTTC | CAISESWSSGSLGHEQYF
few | NA | TRBJ2-1 | TRBV10-3 | TGTGCCATCAGTGAGTCTCTAGGTACGGGTACCTACAATGAGCAGTTCTTC | CAISESLGTGTYNEQFF
NA | NA | TRBJ2-5 | TRBV18 | TGTGCCAGCTCACCACAACAGAAACAAGAGACCCAGTACTTC | CASSPQQKQETQYF
NA | NA | TRBJ2-1 | TRBV6-6 | TGTGCCAGCAGTCCCCTCGCGGTAGACTCCTACAATGAGCAGTTCTTC | CASSPLAVDSYNEQFF
NA | TRBD2 | TRBJ2-4 | TRBV6-5 | TGTGCCAGCAGTTACTCGAGCGGGACCATTCAGTACTTC | CASSYSSGTIQYF
NA | TRBD1 | TRBJ1-2 | TRBV4-3 | TGCGCCAGCAGCCAAGATCGGGACAGGGGATACTATGGCTACACCTTC | CASSQDRDRGYYGYTF
few | NA | TRBJ2-7 | TRBV29-1 | TGCAGCGTTGAGGTCAGGGGGGGAGACGAGCAGTACTTC | CSVEVRGGDEQYF
few | TRBD1 | TRBJ2-7 | TRBV4-3 | TGCGCCAGCAGCCAAGCGGGACAGGGGACCTACGAGCAGTACTTC | CASSQAGQGTYEQYF
few | TRBD1 | TRBJ2-7 | TRBV12-3/TRBV12-4 | TGTGCCAGCAGCCACCCCCTACAGGGGTCCTACGAGCAGTACTTC | CASSHPLQGSYEQYF
few | NA | TRBJ2-1 | TRBV7-9 | TGTGCCAGCAGCTTAGGGCAGATTGAGCAGTTCTTC | CASSLGQIEQFF
NA | NA | TRBJ1-4 | TRBV29-1 | TGCAGCGCCATTAATGAGGAAAAACTGTTTTTT | CSAINEEKLFF
few | NA | TRBJ2-1 | TRBV12-3/TRBV12-4 | TGTGCCAGCAGTTTAGAGGGGGGTTGGGGGCTAGCGACACGCAATGAGCAGTTCTTC | CASSLEGGWGLATRNEQFF
few | NA | TRBJ1-1 | TRBV6-2/TRBV6-3 | TGTGCCAGCAGTTACCTGCCCAGGGAGTTAAACACTGAAGCTTTCTTT | CASSYLPRELNTEAFF
NA | NA | TRBJ1-4 | TRBV28 | TGTGCCAGCAGTGCCGAGGGGGGCAGAGAAAAACTGTTTTTT | CASSAEGGREKLFF
few | NA | TRBJ1-1 | TRBV18 | TGTGCCAGCTCACCAACCCAGGGTCGGAACACTGAAGCTTTCTTT | CASSPTQGRNTEAFF
NA | NA | TRBJ2-1 | TRBV11-2 | TGTGCCAGCAGCTCCCTCCGGGGGCCGAAGGGGGAGACCCGGTACTTC | CASSSLRGPKGETRYF
NA | NA | TRBJ2-2 | TRBV9 | TGTGCCAGCAGCGTAAGGACGGGGGTTGTCGGGGAGCTGTTTTTT | CASSVRTGVVGELFF
NA | TRBD2 | TRBJ2-4 | TRBV7-3 | TGTGCCAGCATCCCGGGACTAGCGGAAAACATTCAGTACTTC | CASIPGLAENIQYF
NA | NA | TRBJ2-7 | TRBV29-1 | TGCAGCGTTGGCCCAGGGGACACCTACGAGCAGTACTTC | CSVGPGDTYEQYF
few | TRBD2 | TRBJ2-1 | TRBV12-3/TRBV12-4 | TGTGCCAGCAGTCCTACCGAGGGCGGGGGGATTTTCGATGAGCAGTTCTTC | CASSPTEGGGIFDEQFF